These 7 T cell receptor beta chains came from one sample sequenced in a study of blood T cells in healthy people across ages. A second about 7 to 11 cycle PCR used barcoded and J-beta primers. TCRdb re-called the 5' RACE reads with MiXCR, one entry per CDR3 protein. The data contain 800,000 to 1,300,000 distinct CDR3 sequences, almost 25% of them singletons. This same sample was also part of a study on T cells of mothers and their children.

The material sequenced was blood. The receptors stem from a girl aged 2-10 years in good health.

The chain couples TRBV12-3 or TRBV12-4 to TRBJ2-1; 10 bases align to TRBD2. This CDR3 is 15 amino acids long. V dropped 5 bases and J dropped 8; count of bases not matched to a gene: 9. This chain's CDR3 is CASSPTSGGGDEQFF. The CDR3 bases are TGTGCCAGCAGTCCTACAAGCGGGGGGGGAGATGAGCAGTTCTTC.

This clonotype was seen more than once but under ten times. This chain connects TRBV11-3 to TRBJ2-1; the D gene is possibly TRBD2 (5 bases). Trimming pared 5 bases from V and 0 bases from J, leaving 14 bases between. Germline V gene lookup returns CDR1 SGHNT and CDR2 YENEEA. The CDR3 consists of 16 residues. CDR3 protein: CASSLNSGSSYNEQFF. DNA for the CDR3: TGTGCCAGCAGCCTAAACAGCGGAAGCTCCTACAATGAGCAGTTCTTC.

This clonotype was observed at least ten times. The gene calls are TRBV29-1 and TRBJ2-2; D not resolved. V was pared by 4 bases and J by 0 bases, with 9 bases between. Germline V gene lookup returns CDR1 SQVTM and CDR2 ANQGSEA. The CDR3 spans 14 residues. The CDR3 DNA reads TGCAGCGTTGGAGGTGGGGCGAACACCGGGGAGCTGTTTTTT. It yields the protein CSVGGGANTGELFF.

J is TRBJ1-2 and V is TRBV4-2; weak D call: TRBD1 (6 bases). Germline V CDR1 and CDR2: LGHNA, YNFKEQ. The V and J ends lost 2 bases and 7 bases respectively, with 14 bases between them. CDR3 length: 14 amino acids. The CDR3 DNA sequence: TGTGCCAGCAGCCAAATTTCAGGGGAGGGTGGCTACACCTTC. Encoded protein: CASSQISGEGGYTF.

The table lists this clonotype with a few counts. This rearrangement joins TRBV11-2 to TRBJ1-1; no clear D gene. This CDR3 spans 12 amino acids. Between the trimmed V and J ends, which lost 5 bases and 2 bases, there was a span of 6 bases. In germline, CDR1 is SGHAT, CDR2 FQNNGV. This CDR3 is CASSHYNTEAFF. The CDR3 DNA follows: TGTGCCAGCAGCCACTACAACACTGAAGCTTTCTTT.

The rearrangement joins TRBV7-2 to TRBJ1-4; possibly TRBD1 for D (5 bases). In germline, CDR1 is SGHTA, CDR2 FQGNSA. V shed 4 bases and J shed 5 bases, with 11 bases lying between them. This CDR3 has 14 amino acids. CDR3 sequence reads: CASSYWGGNEKLFF. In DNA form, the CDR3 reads TGTGCCAGCAGCTATTGGGGGGGAAATGAAAAACTGTTTTTT.

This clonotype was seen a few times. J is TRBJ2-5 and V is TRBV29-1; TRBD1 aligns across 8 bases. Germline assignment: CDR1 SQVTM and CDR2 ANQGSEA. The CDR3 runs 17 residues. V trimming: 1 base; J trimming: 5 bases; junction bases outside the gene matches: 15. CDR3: CSVEVWYPPGGSETQYF. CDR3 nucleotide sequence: TGCAGCGTTGAAGTTTGGTATCCACCAGGGGGCTCGGAGACCCAGTACTTC.